This record looks at one T cell receptor beta chain sequence and its context. Germline CDR1 reads DFQATT; CDR2 reads SNEGSKA (reference sequence). The CDR3 runs 14 residues. The J segment lost 2 bases and the V segment lost 3 bases, leaving 6 bases of the junction unmatched. The entry originates in a study of blood T cell repertoires in COVID-19. Profiled with immunoSEQ multiplex PCR; TCRdb holds only in-frame clones, not every one. Of approximately 150,000 clones listed, roughly 80% were seen once; the top ten hold roughly 9.1%. V usage is TRBV20-1 and J usage is TRBJ2-7; 8 bases fit TRBD1. Material: peripheral blood. This sequence originates from a woman between 70 and 85 years old with acute or convalescent COVID-19. The DNA for the CDR3 is TGCAGTGCTAGTGGGACAGGTATTACCTACGAGCAGTACTTC. Amino acids: CSASGTGITYEQYF.